This T cell receptor beta chain is from a study of STAT5B mutations in CD4+ large granular lymphocyte leukemia. The study, taken as a whole, reports: Patient CD4-sorted repertoires looked more clonal than healthy CD4+ repertoires, even without putative leukemic clones.

In the case of this clone: No antigen is known for it.

Assay: immunoSEQ multiplex PCR; the TCRdb copy retains only in-frame clones and omits some. The sample consists of about 31,000 clones, approximately 82% of them appearing once. Trimming took off 2 bases at V and 7 bases at J, with 8 bases between the two ends. Looked up from germline, CDR1 is MNHNY and CDR2 is SVGAGI (reference sequence). The CDR3 sequence is 12 residues long. Sequenced input: CD4+ T cells from blood buffy coats. The chain is built from TRBV6-6 and TRBJ1-1; D unclear. The clonotype comes from a human donor in good health. The CDR3: CASSYGRYEAFF. CDR3 in DNA: TGTGCCAGCAGTTACGGAAGGTATGAAGCTTTCTTT.